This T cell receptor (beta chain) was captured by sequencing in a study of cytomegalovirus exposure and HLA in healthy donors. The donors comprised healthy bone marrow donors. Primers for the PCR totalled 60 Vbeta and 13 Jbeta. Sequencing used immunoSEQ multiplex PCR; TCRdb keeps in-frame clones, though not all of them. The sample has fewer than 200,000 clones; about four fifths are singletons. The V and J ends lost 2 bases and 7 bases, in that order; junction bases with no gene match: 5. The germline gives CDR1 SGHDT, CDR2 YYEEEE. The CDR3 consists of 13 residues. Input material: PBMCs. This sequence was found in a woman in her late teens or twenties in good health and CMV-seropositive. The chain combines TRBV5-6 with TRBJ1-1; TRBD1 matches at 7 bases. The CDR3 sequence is CASSFDRVSEAFF. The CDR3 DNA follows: TGTGCCAGCAGCTTCGACAGGGTCAGTGAAGCTTTCTTT.